What follows describes a single T cell receptor beta chain. The data were obtained in a study of blood T cell repertoires in COVID-19. Those enrolled, adults aged roughly 18 to 89 years, came from fewer than 25 US areas. Participants' reported clinical history set cohort assignment. Methods used by the authors: Counts of nucleated cells, estimated from reference gene primer amplification, were obtained. Assay: immunoSEQ multiplex PCR; the TCRdb copy retains only in-frame clones and omits some. That table is the source of V, J and clone size, and D and trimming were worked out from the DNA. The sample records fewer than 400,000 clones, 88% being singletons. Germline CDR1 MNHEY, CDR2 SVGAGI. The CDR3 loop spans 15 amino acids. The ends were cut back, 7 bases at V and 5 bases at J, with 20 bases in the middle.

This clonotype originated in a man aged 25-40 years who had recovered from COVID-19. The chain has TRBV6-5 and TRBJ1-2, with D perhaps TRBD1 (6 bases). What was sequenced was PBMCs or T cells enriched from blood (not recorded which). CDR3 in DNA: TGTGCCAGCACCCAGTACCGAGGGGGGGGGTATGGCTACACCTTC. It yields the protein CASTQYRGGGYGYTF.